This T cell receptor (beta chain) came from a study of identical twins. V was trimmed by 4 bases and J by 1 base, leaving 11 bases between them. The CDR3 consists of 14 residues. Germline values: CDR1 SGHRS, CDR2 YFSETQ. TCRdb passed the 5' RACE reads through MiXCR, listing each CDR3 protein once. The table includes 200,000 to 250,000 distinct CDR3 sequences, more than 12% detected once. Study-level findings and limits: Without tracking the same donors, conclusions rested on cross-sectional statistical analysis.

This clonotype was counted a few times. The antigen is unknown. The J gene is TRBJ1-1, the V gene TRBV5-1; a possible D gene is TRBD1 (6 bases). The sequence was obtained from a woman aged 18-29 years in good health. Input material: memory (CD45RO+) T cells sorted from blood. The CDR3 region is CASSPDRPNTEAFF. CDR3 coding DNA: TGCGCCAGCAGCCCGGACAGACCGAACACTGAAGCTTTCTTT.